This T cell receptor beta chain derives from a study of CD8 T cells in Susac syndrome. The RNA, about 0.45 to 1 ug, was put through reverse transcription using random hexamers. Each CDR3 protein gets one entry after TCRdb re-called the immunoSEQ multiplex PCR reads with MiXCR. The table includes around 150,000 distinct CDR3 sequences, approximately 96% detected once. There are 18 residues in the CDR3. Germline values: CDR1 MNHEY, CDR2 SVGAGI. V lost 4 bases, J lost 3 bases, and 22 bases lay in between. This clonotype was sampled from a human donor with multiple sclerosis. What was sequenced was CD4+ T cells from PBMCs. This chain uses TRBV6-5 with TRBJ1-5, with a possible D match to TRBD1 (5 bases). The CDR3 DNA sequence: TGTGCCAGCAGTTCGTCTCCATTCGGGGCGGGGATCAATCAGCCCCAGCATTTT. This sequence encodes CASSSSPFGAGINQPQHF.